The clone carrying this TCR beta chain was picked up many times. Its antigen remains unknown. Quantitative 5'-RACE with molecular barcodes produced the TCR beta libraries. TCRdb itself ran the 5' RACE reads through MiXCR, one entry per CDR3 protein. The repertoire holds some 130,000 distinct CDR3 sequences, about 6.7% seen once, with roughly an eighth in the top ten. The V gene's germline CDR1 is LGHDT and CDR2 YNNKEL (reference sequence). Trimming removed 1 base from V and 5 bases from J, with 14 bases in between. The CDR3 runs 16 residues. This entry belongs to a study of CD8 T cells in ankylosing spondylitis. The study, taken as a whole, reports: Prior work had noted some motif variants in reactive arthritis blood and synovial fluid.

The receptor was derived from a female donor with ankylosing spondylitis or in good health (not recorded which). Sequences were obtained from blood, either unsorted or a sorted T cell fraction (not recorded which). V is TRBV3-1 and J is TRBJ2-2, with D possibly matching TRBD2 (5 bases). The CDR3 protein is CASSQVGRRGTGELFF. In DNA form, the CDR3 reads TGTGCCAGCAGCCAAGTCGGCAGACGAGGGACCGGGGAGCTGTTTTTT.